This entry describes one T cell receptor beta chain. This record comes from a study of blood T cell repertoires in COVID-19. Study summary: Samples of COVID-19 (acute and convalescent) were obtained from the United States, Italy and Spain. Nucleic acid was either cDNA or gDNA, and it came from T cells, B-cell-depleted T cells, or PBMCs.

Trimming cost V 8 bases and J 2 bases; bases outside gene matches: 6. CDR1 MNHNY and CDR2 SVGAGI come from the germline V gene (reference sequence). This CDR3 region has 15 residues. In the original processing: Reference gene primer amplification in the assay estimated nucleated cell counts. Repertoires were generated with immunoSEQ multiplex PCR, while TCRdb's copy carries only in-frame clones and drops some. Clone size and the V and J calls come from that table; the DNA yielded D and trimming. The sample has approximately 200,000 clones, around 87% seen once. Source material: peripheral blood. The sequence was obtained from a woman between 25 and 40 years old with active or convalescent COVID-19. The rearrangement uses TRBV6-6 and TRBJ1-5; TRBD1 agrees at 10 bases. This chain's CDR3 is CASGPGTGGNQPQHF. CDR3 DNA: TGTGCCAGCGGCCCAGGGACAGGGGGCAATCAGCCCCAGCATTTT.